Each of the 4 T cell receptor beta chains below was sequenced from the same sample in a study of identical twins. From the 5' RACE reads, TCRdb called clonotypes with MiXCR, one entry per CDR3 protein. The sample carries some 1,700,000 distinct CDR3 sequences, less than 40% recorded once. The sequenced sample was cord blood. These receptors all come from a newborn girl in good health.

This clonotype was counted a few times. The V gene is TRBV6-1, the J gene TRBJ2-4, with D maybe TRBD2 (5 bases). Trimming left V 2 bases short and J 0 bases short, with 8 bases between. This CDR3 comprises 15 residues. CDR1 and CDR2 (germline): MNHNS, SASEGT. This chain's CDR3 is CASSEIGVAKNIQYF. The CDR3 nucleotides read TGTGCCAGCAGTGAAATCGGGGTAGCCAAAAACATTCAGTACTTC.

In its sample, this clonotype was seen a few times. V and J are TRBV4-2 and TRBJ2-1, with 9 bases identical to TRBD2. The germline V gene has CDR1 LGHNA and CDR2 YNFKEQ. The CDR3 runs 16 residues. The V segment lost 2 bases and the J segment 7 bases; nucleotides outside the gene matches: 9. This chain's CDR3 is CASSQSMGRGGNEQFF. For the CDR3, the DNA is TGTGCCAGCAGCCAATCTATGGGGCGGGGGGGGAATGAGCAGTTCTTC.

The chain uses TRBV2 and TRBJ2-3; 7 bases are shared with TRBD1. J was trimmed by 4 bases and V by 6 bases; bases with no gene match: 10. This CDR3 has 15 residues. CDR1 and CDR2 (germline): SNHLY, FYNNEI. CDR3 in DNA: TGTGCCAGCAGGGGGGACAGTGGTGATTCAGATACGCAGTATTTT. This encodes CASRGDSGDSDTQYF.

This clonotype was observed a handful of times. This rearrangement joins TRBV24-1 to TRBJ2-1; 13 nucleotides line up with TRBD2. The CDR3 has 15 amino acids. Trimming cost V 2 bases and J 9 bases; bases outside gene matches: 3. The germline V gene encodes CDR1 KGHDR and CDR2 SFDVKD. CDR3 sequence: CATSDWTSGSSEQFF. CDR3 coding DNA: TGTGCCACCAGTGATTGGACTAGCGGGAGTTCTGAGCAGTTCTTC.